This entry lists 6 T cell receptor beta chains sequenced from one sample in a study of blood T cell repertoires in COVID-19. Profiling relied on immunoSEQ multiplex PCR, and the TCRdb table lists in-frame clones only, not all of them. The sample shows some 35,000 clones, approximately 89% of them seen only once. The sample was peripheral blood. The receptors here all came from a man in his sixties with active COVID-19.

The J gene is TRBJ2-3, the V gene TRBV3-1 (or the pseudogene TRBV3-2), with D perhaps matching TRBD2 (5 bases). The ends were cut back, 1 base at V and 1 base at J, with 24 bases in the middle. The CDR3 sequence is 20 residues long. Germline CDR1 LGHDT, CDR2 YNNKEL (reference sequence). CDR3 sequence reads: CASSQVGWGSRSGRTDTQYF. As DNA, the CDR3 is TGTGCCAGCAGCCAAGTGGGGTGGGGAAGCCGAAGCGGACGCACAGATACGCAGTATTTT.

The chain combines TRBV3-1 (or the pseudogene TRBV3-2) with TRBJ2-2; 9 bases agree with TRBD2. This CDR3 has 15 amino acids. The V gene end was trimmed by 6 bases and the J gene end by 2 bases; junction bases not matched to a gene: 4. Germline assignment: CDR1 LGHDT and CDR2 YNNKEL (reference sequence). CDR3 coding DNA: TGTGCCAGCAGTCCGGGACTAGCTAACACCGGGGAGCTGTTTTTT. Translating it yields CASSPGLANTGELFF.

This rearrangement joins TRBV14 to TRBJ1-3, with 8 bases aligning to TRBD1. V lost 6 bases to trimming and J lost 2 bases; unmatched junction nucleotides: 3. The CDR3 is made up of 14 amino acids. The germline gives CDR1 SGHDN, CDR2 FVKESK. The CDR3 reads CASSDRGTGNTIYF. In DNA, the CDR3 is TGTGCCAGCAGTGACAGGGGAACTGGAAACACCATATATTTT.

The chain is built from TRBV7-6 and TRBJ2-7; 8 nucleotides line up with TRBD1. Germline V CDR1 and CDR2: SGHVS, FNYEAQ. The V and J ends lost 0 bases and 1 base, in that order; junction bases with no gene match: 11. The CDR3 has 18 amino acids. The CDR3 region has the DNA TGTGCCAGCAGCTTAGCGCGTTTCGTGACAGGGGATTCCTACGAGCAGTACTTC. Translating it yields CASSLARFVTGDSYEQYF.

This clone came up a few times. The rearrangement uses TRBV28 and TRBJ1-1; the D gene is possibly TRBD1 (6 bases). Deletions cut 6 bases from V and 5 bases from J, with 16 bases between. In germline, CDR1 is MDHEN, CDR2 SYDVKM. This CDR3 has 14 amino acids. DNA of the CDR3: TGTGCCAGCAGCATCATTCAGGGGAATACTGAAGCTTTCTTT. Translating it yields CASSIIQGNTEAFF.

This clone occurred once. The rearrangement joins TRBV18 to TRBJ2-1; 13 nucleotides line up with TRBD2. Germline V CDR1 and CDR2: KGHSH, LQKENI. The CDR3 covers 14 residues. The V and J ends lost 5 bases and 8 bases, in that order; junction bases with no gene match: 3. The CDR3 loop reads CASSFGLAGDEQFF. The CDR3 DNA sequence: TGTGCCAGCTCATTCGGACTAGCGGGAGATGAGCAGTTCTTC. Full variable domain (outside the CDR3, taken from reference TRBV18 and TRBJ2-1): NAGVMQNPRHLVRRRGQEARLRCSPMKGHSHVYWYRQLPEEGLKFMVYLQKENIIDESGMPKERFSAEFPKEGPSILRIQQVVRGDSAAYFCASSFGLAGDEQFFGPGTRLTVL.